Presented here are 29 T cell receptor beta chains from one specimen sequenced in a study of tumor-infiltrating lymphocytes in oesophageal squamous cell carcinoma. TCRdb recomputed calls from the PCR reads with MiXCR, one row per CDR3 protein. The sample records around 18,000 distinct CDR3 sequences, about 40% being singletons. Sample: esophageal tumor tissue. The receptors stem from a male donor with esophageal squamous cell carcinoma.

The genes are TRBV14 and TRBJ2-7, with 12 bases identical to TRBD1. The CDR3 extends over 19 amino acids. Germline trimming cut 0 bases from V and 7 bases from J; bases unmatched to any gene: 16. Germline V gene sequence: CDR1 SGHDN, CDR2 FVKESK. The CDR3 loop is CASSQELWDRGQLYNEQYF. As DNA, the CDR3 is TGTGCCAGCAGCCAAGAGCTGTGGGACAGGGGGCAACTATACAATGAGCAGTACTTC.

In this sample, this clonotype is medium-sized. A much larger clone lies one base from this, so it may be a read error. This chain joins TRBV7-6 and TRBJ2-5, with TRBD1 matching over 7 bases. CDR1 is SGHVS and CDR2 is FNYEAQ in the germline V gene. This CDR3 spans 13 amino acids. J was trimmed by 11 bases and V by 5 bases; bases with no gene match: 11. The CDR3 sequence is CASSQGDLNEQYF. For the CDR3, the DNA is TGTGCCAGCAGCCAGGGGGACCTCAATGAGCAGTACTTC.

This clonotype occurred many times. A read error is possible here, since a much larger clone lies one base away. The chain has TRBV5-4 and TRBJ2-7; 8 bases are shared with TRBD1. The CDR3 runs to 15 residues. After removal of 2 bases from V and 7 bases from J, the junction contained 11 bases not matched to a gene. CDR1 is SGHNT, CDR2 YYREEE, per germline (reference sequence). The CDR3 loop reads CASSFIRGLRNEQYF. In DNA form, the CDR3 reads TGTGCCAGCAGCTTCATCAGGGGGCTGAGGAATGAGCAGTACTTC.

By frequency in the sample, this clonotype is medium-sized. The genes are TRBV7-6 and TRBJ2-3; a weak D match, TRBD1 (5 bases). Germline-derived CDR1 and CDR2 are SGHVS and FNYEAQ. The CDR3 loop spans 15 amino acids. V was trimmed by 4 bases and J by 0 bases, leaving 11 bases between them. The DNA of the CDR3 is TGTGCCAGCAGCTCCCTGGGGCATAGCACAGATACGCAGTATTTT. Translated: CASSSLGHSTDTQYF.

This clonotype was found once. J is TRBJ2-1 and V is TRBV5-6, with TRBD1 matching 7 bases. The DNA end is a closer match to TRBJ2-5, so the J assignment may be wrong. The CDR3 contains 14 residues. Germline CDR1 is SGHDT and CDR2 is YYEEEE. In DNA form, the CDR3 reads TGTGCCAGCAGCACGAACAGGGGTGGCGAGACCCAGTACTTC. Protein product: CASSTNRGGETQYF.

This clonotype was counted many times. The V gene is TRBV28, the J gene TRBJ1-4; TRBD1 matches 7 bases. This CDR3 has 15 residues. The J segment lost 7 bases and the V segment lost 4 bases, leaving 9 bases of the junction unmatched. In germline, CDR1 is MDHEN, CDR2 SYDVKM. DNA for the CDR3: TGTGCCAGCAGTTCCTCGACAGGGTTGCGTGAAAAACTGTTTTTT. This sequence encodes CASSSSTGLREKLFF. Full variable domain (outside the CDR3, taken from reference TRBV28 and TRBJ1-4): DVKVTQSSRYLVKRTGEKVFLECVQDMDHENMFWYRQDPGLGLRLIYFSYDVKMKEKGDIPEGYSVSREKKERFSLILESASTNQTSMYLCASSSSTGLREKLFFGSGTQLSVL.

The gene calls are TRBV5-1 and TRBJ2-5; 10 positions agree with TRBD2. This CDR3 has 15 residues. Germline V gene sequence: CDR1 SGHRS, CDR2 YFSETQ. V was clipped by 1 base and J by 5 bases; unmatched bases: 5. This CDR3 is CASSLQAGGLETQYF. The CDR3 DNA is TGCGCCAGCAGCTTGCAAGCGGGGGGGCTGGAGACCCAGTACTTC. Filled out from reference TRBV5-1 and TRBJ2-5, the complete variable domain reads KAGVTQTPRYLIKTRGQQVTLSCSPISGHRSVSWYQQTPGQGLQFLFEYFSETQRNKGNFPGRFSGRQFSNSRSEMNVSTLELGDSALYLCASSLQAGGLETQYFGPGTRLLVL.

The CDR3 nucleotides are TGTGCCAGCAGCTTACGGCATGAGCAGTTCTTC. Translating it yields CASSLRHEQFF. This chain links TRBV7-2 with TRBJ2-5; D is ambiguous. The closer fit of TRBJ2-1 to the DNA end suggests the J call may be wrong. Germline values: CDR1 SGHTA, CDR2 FQGNSA. The CDR3 is 11 residues long.

Judged by abundance, this clonotype is medium-sized. This chain connects TRBV12-3 or TRBV12-4 to TRBJ2-2, with 9 bases that match TRBD1. Trimming at V came to 4 bases and at J to 3 bases, leaving 6 bases not matched to a gene. There are 16 residues in the CDR3. This CDR3 reads CASSYRTGDDTGELFF. CDR3 in DNA: TGTGCCAGCAGTTACCGGACAGGGGATGACACCGGGGAGCTGTTTTTT.

This clonotype was seen ten or more times. The rearrangement links TRBV28 to TRBJ2-7; 9 bases match TRBD2. Germline CDR1 is MDHEN and CDR2 is SYDVKM. The CDR3 length is 15 residues. Germline trimming cut 6 bases from V and 3 bases from J; bases unmatched to any gene: 9. The DNA for the CDR3 is TGTGCCAGCAGCCGTATAGCGGGAGTGGGCTACGAGCAGTACTTC. Protein product: CASSRIAGVGYEQYF.

About this clonotype: No conserved phenylalanine or tryptophan is present at the end of the CDR3, so a read error is the likely explanation. The chain links TRBV7-3 to TRBJ2-5; D is perhaps TRBD2 (6 bases). The DNA end favors TRBJ2-1, so the J call may be wrong. This CDR3 is 14 amino acids long. Germline loops: CDR1 SGHTA, CDR2 FQGTGA. The CDR3 bases are TGTGCCAGCAGCTTAGGACTAAATGTGGGTGAGCAGTTCTTG. Translated, it gives CASSLGLNVGEQFL.

With regard to this clonotype: Because the CDR3 is missing its conserved closing phenylalanine or tryptophan, this is likely a read error. It is unclear where the CDR3 begins or ends on the DNA, so no DNA is shown, and the CDR3 is as TCRdb lists it. J is TRBJ2-6 and V is TRBV7-6. The CDR3 is made up of 10 amino acids, end residues included. Germline V CDR1 and CDR2: SGHVS, FNYEAQ. CDR3: CASSLGQFST.

The chain combines TRBV11-2 with TRBJ2-5, with 8 bases matching TRBD1. Germline V gene sequence: CDR1 SGHAT, CDR2 FQNNGV. This CDR3 has 13 amino acids. V gave up 8 bases and J gave up 4 bases; unmatched junction bases: 6. The CDR3 region is CASSRGRGETQYF. CDR3 in DNA: TGTGCCAGCTCCAGGGGGCGCGGAGAGACCCAGTACTTC.

This clonotype was found many times. The J gene is TRBJ1-3, the V gene TRBV7-8, with TRBD1 as a possible D gene (5 bases). Trimming removed 8 bases at V and 4 bases at J, with 18 bases between. The germline V gene has CDR1 SGHVS and CDR2 FQNEAQ. The CDR3 runs 15 residues. DNA for the CDR3: TGTGCCAGCGACCCAGGGCAGGGAGGAGGAAACACCATATATTTT. Translation gives CASDPGQGGGNTIYF.

In its sample, this clonotype was seen many times. This CDR3 fails to terminate in the conserved phenylalanine or tryptophan, so it likely reflects a read error. Because the CDR3's place on the DNA is in doubt, the DNA is left out and the CDR3 is given as listed by TCRdb. This chain uses TRBV7-6 with TRBJ2-6; the D segment call TRBD2 is taken from the table without a DNA check. The CDR3 length equals 8 residues, ends included. In germline, CDR1 is SGHVS, CDR2 FNYEAQ. The CDR3 sequence is CASSAGTS.

This clonotype appeared a few times. V and J are TRBV7-8 and TRBJ2-5; tentative D call: TRBD1 (6 bases). Germline lookup yields CDR1 SGHVS and CDR2 FQNEAQ. V shed 3 bases and J shed 2 bases, with 13 bases lying between them. This CDR3 is 15 amino acids long. CDR3 residues: CASSFNGQLQETQYF. The CDR3 coding sequence is TGTGCCAGCAGCTTTAACGGACAGCTTCAAGAGACCCAGTACTTC.

The V call is TRBV5-4, the J call TRBJ2-3; D call uncertain. The J call is uncertain, as TRBJ2-5 better fits the DNA end. This CDR3 has 14 residues. The germline V gene has CDR1 SGHNT and CDR2 YYREEE (reference sequence). CDR3 in amino acids: CASSLDLVSETQYF. The CDR3 nucleotides read TGTGCCAGCAGCTTGGATCTGGTTTCAGAGACCCAGTACTTC.

This clonotype occurred many times. The chain joins TRBV12-3 or TRBV12-4 to TRBJ1-6, with a possible D match to TRBD1 (5 bases). With 5 bases removed from V and 10 bases from J, the gap between germline ends came to 15 bases. CDR3 length equals 14 residues. CDR3 sequence: CASSPRSWGSPLHF. CDR3 DNA sequence: TGTGCCAGCAGTCCTCGATCCTGGGGGTCACCCCTCCACTTT.

In its sample, this clonotype was seen a few times. The chain links TRBV7-6 to TRBJ2-3, with TRBD2 matching 14 bases. The germline gives CDR1 SGHVS, CDR2 FNYEAQ. J gave up 6 bases and V 4 bases, and 3 bases lay outside the gene matches. The CDR3 runs to 15 residues. The CDR3 DNA sequence: TGTGCCAGCAGCTACCGGACTAGCGGGAGGGATACGCAGTATTTT. As protein: CASSYRTSGRDTQYF.

This clonotype appeared a few times. V is TRBV7-2 and J is TRBJ2-6; D possibly corresponds to TRBD2 (5 bases). From germline, CDR1 is SGHTA and CDR2 FQGNSA. V was trimmed by 3 bases and J by 0 bases, leaving 9 bases between them. This CDR3 region has 16 residues. CDR3: CASSFGVSSGANVLTF. The DNA of the CDR3 is TGTGCCAGCAGCTTCGGGGTTAGCTCTGGGGCCAACGTCCTGACTTTC.

The J gene is TRBJ2-3, the V gene TRBV9; D perhaps matches TRBD2 (7 bases). Trimming removed 0 bases from V and 6 bases from J, with 17 bases in between. Per the germline V gene, CDR1 is SGDLS and CDR2 is YYNGEE. The CDR3 totals 16 residues. CDR3 amino acids: CASSVVGGGSGDTQYF. CDR3 DNA: TGTGCCAGCAGCGTAGTAGGCGGGGGCTCTGGGGATACGCAGTATTTT.

This clonotype has a count of ten or more. This rearrangement joins TRBV6-1 to TRBJ2-1; D possibly corresponds to TRBD2 (6 bases). The length of the CDR3 is 14 residues. V was cut by 5 bases and J by 4 bases, with 12 bases left in between. Germline lookup yields CDR1 MNHNS and CDR2 SASEGT. CDR3 protein: CASSKPGGYNEQFF. In nucleotides, the CDR3 is TGTGCCAGCAGTAAACCCGGGGGATACAATGAGCAGTTCTTC.

This clonotype was counted many times. The chain employs TRBV28 and TRBJ2-7; D possibly corresponds to TRBD2 (6 bases). The V end was cut by 6 bases, the J end by 4 bases, with 16 bases between. Germline V gene data show CDR1 as MDHEN and CDR2 as SYDVKM. This CDR3 comprises 14 residues. In DNA, the CDR3 is TGTGCCAGCAGGGGCGGGGATTTAGCATACGAGCAGTACTTC. Protein: CASRGGDLAYEQYF.

This chain links TRBV7-2 with TRBJ2-1; 7 positions match TRBD2. The J call may be mistaken, given a closer DNA end match to TRBJ2-7. This CDR3 comprises 14 residues. Germline V CDR1 and CDR2: SGHTA, FQGNSA. The CDR3 here is CASSLGTTYNEQYF. The DNA of the CDR3 is TGTGCCAGCAGCTTGGGGACTACCTATAATGAGCAGTACTTC.

The CDR3 DNA is TGTGCCAGCAGTGGTTCAGACGGGGCCGACTACAATGAGCAGTTCTTC. Translating gives CASSGSDGADYNEQFF. This sequence joins TRBV6-4 and TRBJ2-5; D may be TRBD1 or TRBD2 (5 bases each). The closer fit of TRBJ2-1 to the DNA end suggests the J call may be wrong. This CDR3 has 16 amino acids. CDR1 and CDR2 (germline): MRHNA, SNTAGT.

The rearrangement joins TRBV12-3 or TRBV12-4 to TRBJ2-5; 10 nucleotides align to TRBD1. Germline trimming cut 4 bases from V and 5 bases from J; bases unmatched to any gene: 7. The CDR3 is 15 amino acids. The DNA of the CDR3 is TGTGCCAGCAGTTCGGACAGGGGGGGTAGGGAGACCCAGTACTTC. It codes for CASSSDRGGRETQYF.

This clonotype counts as medium-sized. This rearrangement joins TRBV12-3 or TRBV12-4 to TRBJ1-1; tentative D call: TRBD1 (5 bases). V was shortened by 3 bases and J by 4 bases, with 15 bases between the two germline ends. The CDR3 contains 15 residues. The CDR3 nucleotides are TGTGCCAGCAGTTTGAGTTGGCAGGGTGGCACTGAAGCTTTCTTT. Its translation: CASSLSWQGGTEAFF.

The chain carries TRBV6-1 and TRBJ2-5, with 7 bases that match TRBD1. Matching the DNA end better, TRBJ2-7 makes the J call doubtful. This CDR3 is 15 amino acids long. Per the germline V gene, CDR1 is MNHNS and CDR2 is SASEGT. CDR3 loop: CASSEGGTAAYEQYF. The CDR3 nucleotides read TGTGCCAGCAGTGAAGGAGGGACAGCAGCCTACGAGCAGTACTTC.

Only a few counts were recorded for this clonotype. The V call is TRBV7-3, the J call TRBJ2-5; TRBD2 might be the D (6 bases). CDR3 length: 13 amino acids. Germline CDR1 SGHTA, CDR2 FQGTGA. V shed 2 bases and J shed 11 bases, with 15 bases lying between them. The CDR3 region has the DNA TGTGCCAGCAGCTTAGGGGGGTGGGGTGAGCAGTACTTC. It encodes CASSLGGWGEQYF.